One sample yielded the 26 T cell receptor beta chains listed below, sequenced in a study of technical replicates of blood from a handful of donors (dated by TCRdb to 2016 to 2017). The receptor library was made with the immunoSEQ multiplex PCR assay. The source is immuneACCESS, and TCRdb retained only in-frame sequences with V and J called. Part of the clones is not carried over; for the studies checked, unresolved V genes explain less than half of this, and the remainder is unexplained. Within this sample are over 85,000 clones, with approximately 94% of them counted one time only. Of the sample, around 0.31% falls within the top ten clones. Material for sequencing was T cells isolated from PBMCs. These receptor sequences come from a human donor in good health.

The rearrangement links TRBV28 to TRBJ2-3; 10 bases are shared with TRBD2. Germline CDR1 is MDHEN and CDR2 is SYDVKM. The CDR3 length is 14 residues. Germline trimming cut 6 bases from V and 5 bases from J; bases unmatched to any gene: 5. The CDR3 reads CASRASGSEDTQYF. The DNA for the CDR3 is TGTGCCAGCAGGGCTAGCGGGAGTGAAGATACGCAGTATTTT.

The chain couples TRBV28 to TRBJ2-5; tentatively, D is TRBD2 (6 bases). The CDR3 runs 16 residues. Per germline, CDR1 MDHEN and CDR2 SYDVKM. V lost 5 bases, J lost 0 bases, and 16 bases lay in between. The CDR3 DNA sequence: TGTGCCAGCAGTCCGCCGGGACTCAAGTACCAAGAGACCCAGTACTTC. Protein product: CASSPPGLKYQETQYF.

The chain combines TRBV28 with TRBJ2-7; the match to TRBD2 covers 13 bases. Per the germline V gene, CDR1 is MDHEN and CDR2 is SYDVKM. V lost 4 bases, J lost 5 bases, and 14 bases stayed unmatched. CDR3 size: 18 residues. The DNA of the CDR3 is TGTGCCAGCAGTTCACGGACTAGCGGGAGCCAAATTCTCGACGAGCAGTACTTC. Its protein is CASSSRTSGSQILDEQYF.

The V call is TRBV5-1, the J call TRBJ2-2; D unclear. The V gene lost 0 bases and the J gene lost 7 bases, with 4 bases spanning the gap. This CDR3 has 12 amino acids. The germline V gene encodes CDR1 SGHRS and CDR2 YFSETQ. CDR3 sequence (DNA): TGCGCCAGCAGCTTGGATATCGGGGAGCTGTTTTTT. This encodes CASSLDIGELFF.

V is TRBV27 and J is TRBJ1-1; possible D gene TRBD1, 5 bases. Germline V lookup: CDR1 MNHEY, CDR2 SMNVEV (reference sequence). The CDR3 runs 17 residues. V was clipped by 3 bases and J by 4 bases, with 21 bases between them. In DNA, the CDR3 is TGTGCCAGCAGTTTTATCGGTATTACAGGTCCGGGCACTGAAGCTTTCTTT. Encoded protein: CASSFIGITGPGTEAFF.

This chain joins TRBV6-5 and TRBJ2-5; D perhaps matches TRBD2 (6 bases). This CDR3 comprises 14 residues. Trimming left V 0 bases short and J 5 bases short, with 10 bases between. Germline-derived CDR1 and CDR2 are MNHEY and SVGAGI. For the CDR3, the DNA is TGTGCCAGCAGTTACTCGGGACTTTTCGAGACCCAGTACTTC. Translating it yields CASSYSGLFETQYF.

V is TRBV7-9 and J is TRBJ1-1; 9 bases fit TRBD1. CDR1 and CDR2 from the germline V gene are SEHNR and FQNEAQ (reference sequence). The CDR3 has 15 residues. After removal of 1 base from V and 4 bases from J, the junction contained 4 bases not matched to a gene. CDR3 loop: CASSLVRDRVTEAFF. DNA for the CDR3: TGTGCCAGCAGCTTAGTTCGGGACAGGGTCACTGAAGCTTTCTTT.

This rearrangement joins TRBV11-3 to TRBJ2-1, with 11 bases fitting TRBD2. CDR3 length equals 18 residues. Germline V gene sequence: CDR1 SGHNT, CDR2 YENEEA. V trimming: 0 bases; J trimming: 7 bases; junction bases outside the gene matches: 11. DNA for the CDR3: TGTGCCAGCAGCTTAGAAGGGCGGTTGGGACTAGCGGATAATGAGCAGTTCTTC. Translated, it gives CASSLEGRLGLADNEQFF.

This clone showed up just once. V is TRBV7-2 and J is TRBJ1-1, with TRBD1 matching over 8 bases. The junction had 1 base not matched to a gene; V was cut back by 1 base and J by 6 bases. Germline assignment: CDR1 SGHTA and CDR2 FQGNSA. The CDR3 contains 13 residues. The CDR3 protein is CASSLDRGSEAFF. The CDR3 coding sequence is TGTGCCAGCAGCTTAGACAGGGGGTCTGAAGCTTTCTTT.

The V gene is TRBV9, the J gene TRBJ2-1; TRBD1 is a possible D gene (5 bases). The CDR3 length is 12 residues. Germline V gene sequence: CDR1 SGDLS, CDR2 YYNGEE. V was shortened by 7 bases and J by 7 bases, with 12 bases between the two germline ends. The chain's CDR3 is CASGRDPNEQFF. As DNA, the CDR3 is TGTGCCAGCGGCAGGGATCCGAATGAGCAGTTCTTC.

The rearrangement uses TRBV19 and TRBJ1-5; 8 nucleotides align to TRBD1. CDR1 is LNHDA, CDR2 SQIVND, per germline (reference sequence). The CDR3 runs 12 residues. With V trimmed by 5 bases and J by 9 bases, 3 bases remained unmatched. The CDR3 here is CASSLTGGPQHF. As DNA, the CDR3 is TGTGCCAGTAGTCTCACAGGGGGGCCCCAGCATTTT.

The gene calls are TRBV11-2 and TRBJ1-2; weak D call: TRBD1 (6 bases). Germline-derived CDR1 and CDR2 are SGHAT and FQNNGV. The V end lost 3 bases, the J end lost 6 bases, and 17 bases lay between the germline ends. The CDR3 contains 15 residues. CDR3 in DNA: TGTGCCAGCAGCTTCACGGACAGTCCGGCAAATGGCTACACCTTC. Protein sequence: CASSFTDSPANGYTF.

V and J are TRBV20-1 and TRBJ2-7; D remains ambiguous. CDR3 length: 10 residues. Germline CDR1 is DFQATT and CDR2 is SNEGSKA (reference sequence). V lost 4 bases to trimming and J lost 3 bases, with 4 bases between them. This chain's CDR3 is CSAINYEQYF. DNA for the CDR3: TGCAGTGCTATAAACTACGAGCAGTACTTC.

In the case of this clone: At the DNA level, this CDR3 is encoded by other sequences in the same sample as well. The chain is built from TRBV9 and TRBJ2-7; 7 nucleotides match TRBD2. Trimming cost V 2 bases and J 6 bases; bases outside gene matches: 5. CDR3 length: 13 residues. CDR1 SGDLS and CDR2 YYNGEE come from the germline V gene. The CDR3 nucleotides are TGTGCCAGCAGCGTCGCGGGAGAAGGCGAGCAGTACTTC. It specifies CASSVAGEGEQYF.

V is TRBV4-1 and J is TRBJ2-2; 9 bases map to TRBD1. From germline, CDR1 is MGHRA and CDR2 YSYEKL. The J segment lost 0 bases and the V segment lost 1 base, leaving 0 bases of the junction unmatched. The CDR3 is 16 residues long. The CDR3 loop reads CASSQGDRANTGELFF. Here the CDR3 DNA reads TGCGCCAGCAGCCAAGGGGACAGGGCGAACACCGGGGAGCTGTTTTTT.

This clone appeared a single time. This sequence joins TRBV27 and TRBJ2-1; possible D gene TRBD2, 6 bases. The CDR3 spans 13 residues. Trimming removed 4 bases at V and 7 bases at J, with 11 bases between. The germline V gene has CDR1 MNHEY and CDR2 SMNVEV (reference sequence). The CDR3 loop reads CASSSGRRNEQFF. The DNA of the CDR3 is TGTGCCAGCAGTTCCGGGAGAAGGAATGAGCAGTTCTTC.

This clone has just one count. The rearrangement joins TRBV29-1 to TRBJ2-7; weak D call: TRBD2 (7 bases). The CDR3 is 14 residues long. V lost 3 bases to trimming and J lost 3 bases, with 15 bases between them. Germline V gives CDR1 SQVTM, CDR2 ANQGSEA. The CDR3 loop is CSVEATGTIYEQYF. Here the CDR3 DNA reads TGCAGCGTTGAGGCTACAGGGACTATCTACGAGCAGTACTTC.

V gene TRBV13 combines with J gene TRBJ1-1; D is perhaps TRBD1 (6 bases). Germline V CDR1 and CDR2: PRHDT, FYEKMQ (reference sequence). CDR3 length: 14 residues. The V and J ends lost 7 bases and 2 bases respectively, with 14 bases between them. CDR3 sequence (DNA): TGTGCCAGCACTCGGGGGGGCGTAAACACTGAAGCTTTCTTT. Translation: CASTRGGVNTEAFF.

The chain links TRBV11-2 to TRBJ1-2; TRBD1 matches at 9 bases. CDR3 size: 17 residues. Losses at the gene ends were 0 bases for V and 1 base for J; bases not matched to a gene: 6. Per germline, CDR1 SGHAT and CDR2 FQNNGV. As DNA, the CDR3 is TGTGCCAGCAGCTTAGATCATCGACAGGGGGTTAACTATGGCTACACCTTC. This sequence encodes CASSLDHRQGVNYGYTF. Drawing the rest from reference TRBV11-2 and TRBJ1-2, the complete variable domain is EAGVAQSPRYKIIEKRQSVAFWCNPISGHATLYWYQQILGQGPKLLIQFQNNGVVDDSQLPKDRFSAERLKGVDSTLKIQPAKLEDSAVYLCASSLDHRQGVNYGYTFGSGTRLTVV.

The J gene is TRBJ2-1, the V gene TRBV6-4; D is ambiguous. The CDR3 runs to 13 residues. Trimming shortened V by 6 bases and J by 4 bases, and 10 bases separated the two germline ends. Germline loops: CDR1 MRHNA, CDR2 SNTAGT. The CDR3 spells CASRTNKYNEQFF. The CDR3 DNA reads as TGTGCCAGCAGAACAAACAAATACAATGAGCAGTTCTTC.

J is TRBJ1-1 and V is TRBV5-1, with 7 bases aligning to TRBD1. The germline CDR1 and CDR2 sequences are SGHRS and YFSETQ. This CDR3 is 15 amino acids long. The V gene end was trimmed by 4 bases and the J gene end by 3 bases; junction bases not matched to a gene: 9. The CDR3 reads CASSPTGSKDTEAFF. Written as DNA, the CDR3 is TGCGCCAGCAGCCCGACAGGGAGTAAGGACACTGAAGCTTTCTTT. The whole variable domain, filled in from reference TRBV5-1 and TRBJ1-1, reads KAGVTQTPRYLIKTRGQQVTLSCSPISGHRSVSWYQQTPGQGLQFLFEYFSETQRNKGNFPGRFSGRQFSNSRSEMNVSTLELGDSALYLCASSPTGSKDTEAFFGQGTRLTVV.

This clone was detected once. This chain uses TRBV30 with TRBJ2-7, with TRBD2 identical over 11 bases. Germline lookup yields CDR1 GTSNPN and CDR2 SVGIG (reference sequence). Trimming removed 2 bases from V and 4 bases from J; junction bases left unmatched: 22. The CDR3 spans 20 residues. Here the CDR3 reads CAWSTLPGTSGHLGGYEQYF. Written as DNA, the CDR3 is TGTGCCTGGAGTACCCTTCCCGGGACTAGCGGCCATCTGGGGGGGTACGAGCAGTACTTC.

Here the CDR3 DNA reads TGCAGTGCTAGCGGTTTCTACGAGCAGTACTTC. It specifies CSASGFYEQYF. The V and J genes are TRBV20-1 and TRBJ2-7; the D is unclear. Trimming shortened V by 3 bases and J by 3 bases, and 6 bases separated the two germline ends. Germline-derived CDR1 and CDR2 are DFQATT and SNEGSKA (reference sequence). This CDR3 has 11 amino acids.

V gene TRBV27 combines with J gene TRBJ2-5; 7 bases fit TRBD2. The CDR3 is 13 residues long. Germline lookup yields CDR1 MNHEY and CDR2 SMNVEV (reference sequence). The trim removed 4 bases at V and 1 base at J, leaving 0 bases unmatched. CDR3 coding DNA: TGTGCCAGCAGTTGGGGGGGCCAAGAGACCCAGTACTTC. Translated, it gives CASSWGGQETQYF.

This chain joins TRBV10-3 and TRBJ2-2, with a weak D call TRBD2 (5 bases). This CDR3 comprises 12 residues. V was trimmed by 7 bases and J by 8 bases, leaving 11 bases between them. Germline V gives CDR1 ENHRY, CDR2 SYGVKD. In DNA form, the CDR3 reads TGTGCCATCACAGGTGGGAGTGGGGAGCTGTTTTTT. This sequence encodes CAITGGSGELFF.

CDR3 residues: CASSPTGGTYEQYF. For the CDR3, the DNA is TGTGCCAGCTCACCTACGGGAGGGACCTACGAGCAGTACTTC. The chain has TRBV18 and TRBJ2-7; 8 nucleotides align to TRBD2. V was clipped by 3 bases and J by 2 bases; unmatched bases: 3. The CDR3 has 14 residues. Germline-derived CDR1 and CDR2 are KGHSH and LQKENI.